These T cell receptor beta chains were read from a single sample in a study of cytomegalovirus exposure and HLA in healthy donors. Profiling relied on immunoSEQ multiplex PCR, and the TCRdb table lists in-frame clones only, not all of them. This repertoire comprises 120,000 or so clones; its ten largest clones make up around 3.9%. The sequencing sample was made of PBMCs. All receptors come from a man aged 18 to 30 in good health and CMV-seronegative. Both conserved end residues are part of each CDR3. Fields, in order: D gene, J gene, V gene, CDR3 protein, CDR3 DNA. D genes are given only for firm matches.

D: TRBD1
J: TRBJ2-7
V: TRBV6-5
CDR3: CASTGGATYEQYF
DNA: TGTGCCAGCACAGGGGGAGCGACCTACGAGCAGTACTTC

D: -
J: TRBJ1-2
V: TRBV28
CDR3: CASSLVSGVTGYTF
DNA: TGTGCCAGCAGTTTGGTCTCCGGGGTGACGGGCTACACCTTC

D: -
J: TRBJ2-3
V: TRBV19
CDR3: CASSIVGTPLSTDTQYF
DNA: TGTGCCAGTAGTATAGTGGGCACACCTCTATCCACAGATACGCAGTATTTT

D: -
J: TRBJ1-1
V: TRBV12-5
CDR3: CASVGGEMNTEAFF
DNA: TGTGCTAGTGTCGGAGGCGAGATGAACACTGAAGCTTTCTTT

D: -
J: TRBJ2-7
V: TRBV9
CDR3: CASSGGDSYEQYF
DNA: TGTGCCAGCAGCGGCGGTGACTCCTACGAGCAGTACTTC

D: TRBD1
J: TRBJ1-4
V: TRBV5-1
CDR3: CASSAGTGEGEKLFF
DNA: TGCGCCAGCAGCGCGGGGACAGGGGAGGGCGAAAAACTGTTTTTT

D: -
J: TRBJ1-2
V: TRBV5-5
CDR3: CASTLAGVSHGYTF
DNA: TGTGCCAGCACCCTGGCGGGGGTTTCGCATGGCTACACCTTC

D: TRBD2
J: TRBJ2-1
V: TRBV5-1
CDR3: CASSLVVSGRASGYEQFF
DNA: TGCGCCAGCAGCTTGGTGGTTAGCGGGAGAGCCTCCGGGTATGAGCAGTTCTTC

D: -
J: TRBJ2-7
V: TRBV14
CDR3: CASSQDFGGEQYF
DNA: TGTGCCAGCAGCCAAGATTTCGGGGGCGAGCAGTACTTC

D: TRBD2
J: TRBJ2-3
V: TRBV6-5
CDR3: CASSLTSGGADTQYF
DNA: TGTGCCAGCAGTTTGACTAGCGGGGGGGCAGATACGCAGTATTTT

D: TRBD1
J: TRBJ2-6
V: TRBV2
CDR3: CARGTGGVSGANVLTF
DNA: TGTGCCAGGGGTACAGGGGGCGTCTCTGGGGCCAACGTCCTGACTTTC

D: -
J: TRBJ1-1
V: TRBV19
CDR3: CASSPRAEGNTEAFF
DNA: TGCGCCAGTAGCCCCCGCGCAGAGGGAAACACTGAAGCTTTCTTT

D: -
J: TRBJ2-4
V: TRBV30
CDR3: CAWSVGGKNIQYF
DNA: TGTGCCTGGAGTGTCGGGGGAAAAAACATTCAGTACTTC

D: -
J: TRBJ2-3
V: TRBV13
CDR3: CASSLGRGGDTQYF
DNA: TGTGCCAGCAGCTTAGGTCGAGGGGGAGATACGCAGTATTTT

D: -
J: TRBJ1-4
V: TRBV5-1
CDR3: CASRTGQSGKLFF
DNA: TGCGCCAGCAGAACAGGGCAATCGGGAAAACTGTTTTTT

D: -
J: TRBJ2-5
V: TRBV7-6
CDR3: CASSLSGTGGGETQYF
DNA: TGTGCCAGCAGCTTATCCGGGACCGGGGGTGGAGAGACCCAGTACTTC

D: TRBD1
J: TRBJ2-1
V: TRBV9
CDR3: CASKRGTGGGNEQFF
DNA: TGTGCCAGCAAAAGGGGGACAGGGGGCGGCAATGAGCAGTTCTTC

D: -
J: TRBJ1-2
V: TRBV5-4
CDR3: CASTIEGGYGYTF
DNA: TGTGCCAGCACCATTGAGGGCGGCTATGGCTACACCTTC

D: TRBD1
J: TRBJ1-5
V: TRBV4-1
CDR3: CASSQRSTGGVEPQHF
DNA: TGCGCCAGCAGCCAACGATCGACAGGGGGCGTAGAGCCCCAGCATTTT

D: TRBD2
J: TRBJ2-7
V: TRBV13
CDR3: CASQSGRAFHEQYF
DNA: TGTGCCAGTCAAAGCGGGAGGGCCTTCCACGAGCAGTACTTC

D: -
J: TRBJ1-5
V: TRBV19
CDR3: CASSIKGSQGGQPQHF
DNA: TGTGCCAGTAGTATAAAGGGGTCCCAAGGGGGTCAGCCCCAGCATTTT

D: -
J: TRBJ2-3
V: TRBV7-2
CDR3: CASSFGTSTDTQYF
DNA: TGTGCCAGCAGCTTCGGGACTAGCACAGATACGCAGTATTTT

D: -
J: TRBJ1-1
V: TRBV5-1
CDR3: CASSLYGGPTTEAFF
DNA: TGCGCCAGCAGCTTGTACGGAGGGCCTACCACTGAAGCTTTCTTT

D: TRBD1
J: TRBJ1-5
V: TRBV18
CDR3: CASSPIPGQGNQPQHF
DNA: TGTGCCAGCTCACCTATCCCGGGACAGGGTAACCAGCCCCAGCATTTT

D: -
J: TRBJ2-1
V: TRBV7-2
CDR3: CASSYRGGAGNEQFF
DNA: TGTGCCAGCAGCTACAGGGGGGGGGCCGGGAATGAGCAGTTCTTC

D: TRBD2
J: TRBJ2-1
V: TRBV28
CDR3: CASGSSGSRYEQFF
DNA: TGTGCCAGCGGATCTAGCGGGAGTAGATATGAGCAGTTCTTC

D: -
J: TRBJ1-5
V: TRBV6-1
CDR3: CASSEAAPSSQPQHF
DNA: TGTGCCAGCAGTGAAGCAGCCCCATCAAGTCAGCCCCAGCATTTT

D: TRBD1
J: TRBJ2-5
V: TRBV7-8
CDR3: CASSTGEETQYF
DNA: TGTGCCAGCAGCACAGGGGAAGAGACCCAGTACTTC

D: TRBD1
J: TRBJ2-7
V: TRBV6-1
CDR3: CASRTGGDSEQYF
DNA: TGTGCCAGCAGGACAGGGGGTGATTCCGAGCAGTACTTC

D: -
J: TRBJ1-1
V: TRBV28
CDR3: CASSLVMPGGAFF
DNA: TGTGCCAGCAGTTTGGTAATGCCGGGAGGAGCTTTCTTT